This T cell receptor beta chain was identified in a study of T cell changes during pregnancy in multiple sclerosis. The table came from immunoSEQ multiplex PCR; TCRdb's copy has only in-frame clones and leaves some out. This repertoire shows around 30,000 clones, roughly 91% found once; its top ten account for roughly 0.4%. Germline loops: CDR1 GTSNPN, CDR2 SVGIG (reference sequence). V dropped 0 bases and J dropped 3 bases, with 11 bases sitting between them. CDR3 length: 14 residues. Sequences were derived from CD4+ T cells from peripheral blood mononuclear cells, sampled after pregnancy. The rearrangement uses TRBV30 and TRBJ1-1; D is undetermined. This sequence originates from a female donor with multiple sclerosis, enrolled in a pregnancy study. Here the CDR3 reads CAWSVRPGDTEAFF. As DNA, the CDR3 is TGTGCCTGGAGTGTCCGCCCCGGGGACACTGAAGCTTTCTTT. The complete variable domain, with remaining parts taken from reference TRBV30 and TRBJ1-1, reads SQTIHQWPATLVQPVGSPLSLECTVEGTSNPNLYWYRQAAGRGLQLLFYSVGIGQISSEVPQNLSASRPQDRQFILSSKKLLLSDSGFYLCAWSVRPGDTEAFFGQGTRLTVV.